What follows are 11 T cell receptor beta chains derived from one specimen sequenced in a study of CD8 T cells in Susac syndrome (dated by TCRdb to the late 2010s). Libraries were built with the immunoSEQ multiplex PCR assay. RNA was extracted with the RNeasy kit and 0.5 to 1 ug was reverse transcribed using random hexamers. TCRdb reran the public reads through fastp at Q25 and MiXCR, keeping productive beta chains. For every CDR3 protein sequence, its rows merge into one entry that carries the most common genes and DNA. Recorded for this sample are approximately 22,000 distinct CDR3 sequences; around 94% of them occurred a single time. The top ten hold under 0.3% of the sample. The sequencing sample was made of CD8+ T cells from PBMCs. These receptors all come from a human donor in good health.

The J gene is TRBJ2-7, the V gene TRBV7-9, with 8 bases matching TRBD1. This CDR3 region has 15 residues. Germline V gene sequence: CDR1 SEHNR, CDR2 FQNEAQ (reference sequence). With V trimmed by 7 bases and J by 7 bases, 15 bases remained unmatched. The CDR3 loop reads CASKETGERSGEQYF. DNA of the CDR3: TGTGCCAGCAAAGAGACAGGGGAACGATCGGGAGAGCAGTACTTC.

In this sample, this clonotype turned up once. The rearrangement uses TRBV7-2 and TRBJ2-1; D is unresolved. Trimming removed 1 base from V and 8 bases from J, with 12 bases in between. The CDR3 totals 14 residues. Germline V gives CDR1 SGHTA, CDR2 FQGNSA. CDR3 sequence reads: CASSLDGPLDEQFF. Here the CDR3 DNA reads TGTGCCAGCAGCTTAGATGGTCCCTTGGATGAGCAGTTCTTC.

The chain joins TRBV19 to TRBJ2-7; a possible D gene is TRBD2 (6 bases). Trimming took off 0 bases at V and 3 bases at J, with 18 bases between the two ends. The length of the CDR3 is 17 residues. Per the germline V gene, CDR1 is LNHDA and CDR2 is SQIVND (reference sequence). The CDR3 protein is CASSIDPPRTGLYEQYF. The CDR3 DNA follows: TGTGCCAGTAGTATAGATCCCCCTAGGACGGGACTCTACGAGCAGTACTTC.

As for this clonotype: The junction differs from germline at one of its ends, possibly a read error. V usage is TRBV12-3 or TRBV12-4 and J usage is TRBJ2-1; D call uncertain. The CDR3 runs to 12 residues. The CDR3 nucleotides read TGTGCCAGCAGCTCCACCAAGCTCAGCCCCCTCTTC. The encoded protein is CASSSTKLSPLF.

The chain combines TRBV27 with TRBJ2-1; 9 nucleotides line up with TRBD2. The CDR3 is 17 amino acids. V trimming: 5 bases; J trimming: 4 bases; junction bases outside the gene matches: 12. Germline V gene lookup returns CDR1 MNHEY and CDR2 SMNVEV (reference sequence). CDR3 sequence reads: CASSTGGGGGDYNEQFF. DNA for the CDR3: TGTGCCAGCAGTACTGGGGGGGGCGGGGGGGATTACAATGAGCAGTTCTTC.

CDR3 sequence: CASGPGWEGQPQHF. Written as DNA, the CDR3 is TGCGCCAGCGGGCCTGGCTGGGAAGGCCAGCCCCAGCATTTT. V is TRBV10-1 and J is TRBJ1-5; no firm D call. Germline V gene sequence: CDR1 WNHNN, CDR2 SYGVQD (reference sequence). The CDR3 is made up of 14 amino acids. With 8 bases removed from V and 7 bases from J, the gap between germline ends came to 18 bases.

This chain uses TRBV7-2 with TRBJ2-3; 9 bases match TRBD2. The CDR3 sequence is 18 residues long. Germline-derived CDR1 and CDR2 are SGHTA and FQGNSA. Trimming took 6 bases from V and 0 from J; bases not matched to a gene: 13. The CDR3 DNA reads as TGTGCCAGCAGTTCCGGTGGACTAGCGCGAGCTAGCACAGATACGCAGTATTTT. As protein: CASSSGGLARASTDTQYF.

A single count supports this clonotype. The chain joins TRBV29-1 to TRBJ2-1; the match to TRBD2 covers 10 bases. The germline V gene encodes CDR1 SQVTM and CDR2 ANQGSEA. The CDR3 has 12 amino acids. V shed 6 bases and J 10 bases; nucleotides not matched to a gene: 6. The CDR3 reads CSVGASGGEQFF. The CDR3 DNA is TGCAGCGTGGGGGCTAGCGGGGGAGAGCAGTTCTTC.

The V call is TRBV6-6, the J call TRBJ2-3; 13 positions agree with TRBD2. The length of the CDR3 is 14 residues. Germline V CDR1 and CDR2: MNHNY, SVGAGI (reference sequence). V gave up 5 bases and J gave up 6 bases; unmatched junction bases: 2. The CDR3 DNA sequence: TGTGCCAGCAGTGTGACTAGCGGGGGGGATACGCAGTATTTT. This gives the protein CASSVTSGGDTQYF.

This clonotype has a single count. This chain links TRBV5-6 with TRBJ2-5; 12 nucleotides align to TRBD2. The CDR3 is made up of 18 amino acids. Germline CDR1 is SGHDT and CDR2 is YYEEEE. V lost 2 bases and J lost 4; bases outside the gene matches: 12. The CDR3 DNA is TGTGCCAGCAGCTTAAAGACCACTAGCGGGGGGCCCGGAGAGACCCAGTACTTC. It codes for CASSLKTTSGGPGETQYF.

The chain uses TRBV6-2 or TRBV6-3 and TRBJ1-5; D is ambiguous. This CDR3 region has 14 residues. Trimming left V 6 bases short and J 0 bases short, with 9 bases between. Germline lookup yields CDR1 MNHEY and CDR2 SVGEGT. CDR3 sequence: CASRHSSSNQPQHF. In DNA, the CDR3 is TGTGCCAGCAGGCATAGCTCTAGCAATCAGCCCCAGCATTTT.